A single sample is the source of the 21 T cell receptor beta chains below, sequenced in a study of blood T cell repertoires in COVID-19 (dated by TCRdb to 2019 to 2021). The library was produced with the immunoSEQ multiplex PCR assay. As stored in TCRdb, this immuneACCESS dataset retains in-frame rearrangements with V and J assigned. A fraction of the clones does not appear; measured against another copy, unresolved V genes explain less than half of the discrepancy, and the remainder lacks a known reason. The sample includes 330,000 or so clones, with about 88% observed a single time. Roughly 3% of the sample belongs to the ten largest clones. The sample consisted of PBMCs or T cells enriched from blood (not recorded which). These receptors were obtained from a woman in her thirties who had recovered from COVID-19.

The gene calls are TRBV18 and TRBJ2-1; TRBD2 might be the D (6 bases). CDR3 length: 14 amino acids. Trimming pared 8 bases from V and 0 bases from J, leaving 11 bases between. Germline values: CDR1 KGHSH, CDR2 LQKENI. The DNA of the CDR3 is TGTGCCAGCCGCCGGGAGTTCTCCTACAATGAGCAGTTCTTC. This translates into CASRREFSYNEQFF.

V usage is TRBV19 and J usage is TRBJ1-1; D gene ambiguous. The germline V gene has CDR1 LNHDA and CDR2 SQIVND (reference sequence). CDR3 length: 15 residues. Trimming shortened V by 8 bases and J by 2 bases, and 18 bases separated the two germline ends. In DNA form, the CDR3 reads TGTGCCAGTCACCCCCGCCCTCGGGGAAACACTGAAGCTTTCTTT. The encoded protein is CASHPRPRGNTEAFF.

V gene TRBV7-2 combines with J gene TRBJ1-2; 9 bases match TRBD1. J lost 4 bases, V lost 4 bases, and 10 bases had no gene match. This CDR3 is 16 amino acids long. Germline CDR1 is SGHTA and CDR2 is FQGNSA. The CDR3 loop reads CASSSLGTGRPYGYTF. The DNA for the CDR3 is TGTGCCAGCAGCTCCCTCGGGACAGGGAGACCCTATGGCTACACCTTC.

This sequence joins TRBV28 and TRBJ2-7; 11 bases map to TRBD2. Germline-derived CDR1 and CDR2 are MDHEN and SYDVKM. The CDR3 covers 17 residues. The ends lost 2 bases at V and 2 bases at J; junction bases unmatched: 8. This chain's CDR3 is CASSLVGLAATAYEQYF. DNA for the CDR3: TGTGCCAGCAGTTTAGTGGGACTAGCGGCCACCGCCTACGAGCAGTACTTC.

The chain combines TRBV9 with TRBJ1-1, with 7 positions matching TRBD1. CDR1 is SGDLS and CDR2 is YYNGEE in the germline V gene. The CDR3 is 15 residues long. Losses at the gene ends were 9 bases for V and 8 bases for J; bases not matched to a gene: 19. CDR3 protein: CATLLGGRGISEAFF. DNA for the CDR3: TGTGCCACCCTTCTAGGGGGCAGGGGGATTTCCGAAGCTTTCTTT.

The rearrangement links TRBV7-2 to TRBJ2-7; D not resolved. V was shortened by 2 bases and J by 2 bases, with 4 bases between the two germline ends. Germline V CDR1 and CDR2: SGHTA, FQGNSA. This CDR3 comprises 12 residues. The CDR3: CASSLLAYEQYF. In nucleotides, the CDR3 is TGTGCCAGCAGCTTACTCGCCTACGAGCAGTACTTC.

This sequence joins TRBV18 and TRBJ1-1; no clear D gene. The germline gives CDR1 KGHSH, CDR2 LQKENI. The CDR3 runs 13 residues. Trimming pared 3 bases from V and 5 bases from J, leaving 10 bases between. CDR3 amino acids: CASSPVGETEAFF. CDR3 bases: TGTGCCAGCTCACCTGTCGGGGAGACTGAAGCTTTCTTT.

The V and J genes are TRBV18 and TRBJ1-6; D not certain. The germline V and J ends were trimmed by 0 bases and 7 bases, with 10 bases remaining between them. The germline CDR1 and CDR2 sequences are KGHSH and LQKENI. The CDR3 totals 15 residues. This chain's CDR3 is CASSPPEGGNSPLHF. The CDR3 DNA reads as TGTGCCAGCTCACCACCGGAGGGTGGCAATTCACCCCTCCACTTT.

The genes are TRBV28 and TRBJ1-2; the D gene is possibly TRBD1 (6 bases). The length of the CDR3 is 13 residues. Germline-derived CDR1 and CDR2 are MDHEN and SYDVKM. Deletions cut 6 bases from V and 2 bases from J, with 10 bases between. CDR3: CASRTGRNYGYTF. The CDR3 DNA sequence: TGTGCCAGCAGAACAGGGAGAAACTATGGCTACACCTTC.

CDR3 sequence reads: CASSPRDTTKNIQYF. The CDR3 coding sequence is TGTGCCAGCAGCCCCCGGGACACCACCAAAAACATTCAGTACTTC. The chain uses TRBV3-1 (or the pseudogene TRBV3-2) and TRBJ2-4; weak D call: TRBD1 (6 bases). V lost 4 bases and J lost 2, with 12 bases in between. The CDR3 is made up of 15 amino acids. Germline CDR1 LGHDT, CDR2 YNNKEL (reference sequence).

The gene calls are TRBV7-2 and TRBJ2-7; the D gene is possibly TRBD1 (5 bases). Trimming took off 5 bases at V and 0 bases at J, with 14 bases between the two ends. CDR3 length: 15 amino acids. Germline V gene lookup returns CDR1 SGHTA and CDR2 FQGNSA. CDR3 amino acids: CASSRDSLFSYEQYF. The CDR3 DNA follows: TGTGCCAGCAGCCGCGACAGCCTCTTCTCCTACGAGCAGTACTTC. Based on the CDR3 plus reference TRBV7-2 and TRBJ2-7, the full variable domain is GAGVSQSPSNKVTEKGKDVELRCDPISGHTALYWYRQSLGQGLEFLIYFQGNSAPDKSGLPSDRFSAERTGGSVSTLTIQRTQQEDSAVYLCASSRDSLFSYEQYFGPGTRLTVT.

The V call is TRBV15, the J call TRBJ2-1; D unclear. Trimming removed 1 base at V and 0 bases at J, with 10 bases between. This CDR3 has 16 amino acids. The germline V gene encodes CDR1 LNHNV and CDR2 YYDKDF (reference sequence). The CDR3 region is CATSRGLKISYNEQFF. Here the CDR3 DNA reads TGTGCCACCAGCAGAGGGCTTAAAATCTCCTACAATGAGCAGTTCTTC.

The chain joins TRBV5-1 to TRBJ2-1; 13 nucleotides agree with TRBD2. Germline values: CDR1 SGHRS, CDR2 YFSETQ. V trimming: 4 bases; J trimming: 10 bases; junction bases outside the gene matches: 8. This CDR3 region has 15 residues. This chain's CDR3 is CASSLGLAGAQEQFF. DNA for the CDR3: TGCGCCAGCAGCCTCGGACTAGCGGGAGCACAGGAGCAGTTCTTC.

About this clone: Other nucleotide sequences in the sample specify the same CDR3. The chain carries TRBV29-1 and TRBJ2-3, with 10 nucleotides matching TRBD1. The germline V gene has CDR1 SQVTM and CDR2 ANQGSEA. The CDR3 is made up of 12 amino acids. After removal of 6 bases from V and 5 bases from J, the junction contained 2 bases not matched to a gene. The CDR3 reads CSVGQGGDTQYF. The CDR3 DNA sequence: TGCAGCGTCGGACAGGGGGGAGATACGCAGTATTTT.

The chain recombines TRBV28 with TRBJ2-1; TRBD2 matches at 10 bases. The CDR3 runs to 14 residues. V lost 6 bases to trimming and J lost 3 bases; unmatched junction nucleotides: 2. Germline V gene lookup returns CDR1 MDHEN and CDR2 SYDVKM. Written as DNA, the CDR3 is TGTGCCAGCAGGTCTAGCGGGAGCTACAATGAGCAGTTCTTC. It codes for CASRSSGSYNEQFF.

The DNA of the CDR3 is TGTGCCAGCAGAAGCCCCGGAGACCTCTCTGGGGCCAACGTCCTGACTTTC. Translated: CASRSPGDLSGANVLTF. The genes are TRBV28 and TRBJ2-6; D ambiguous. The CDR3 has 17 amino acids. Between the trimmed V and J ends, which lost 6 bases and 0 bases, there was a span of 15 bases. Looked up from germline, CDR1 is MDHEN and CDR2 is SYDVKM. The whole variable domain, filled in from reference TRBV28 and TRBJ2-6, reads DVKVTQSSRYLVKRTGEKVFLECVQDMDHENMFWYRQDPGLGLRLIYFSYDVKMKEKGDIPEGYSVSREKKERFSLILESASTNQTSMYLCASRSPGDLSGANVLTFGAGSRLTVL.

This clone was counted between two and nine times. This chain links TRBV5-5 with TRBJ2-2; TRBD2 matches at 8 bases. Germline CDR1 is SGHKS and CDR2 is YYEKEE (reference sequence). The ends lost 2 bases at V and 10 bases at J; junction bases unmatched: 10. This CDR3 has 15 amino acids. The DNA for the CDR3 is TGTGCCAGCAGCTTAGGACTAGCAGAACCGGTGGAGCTGTTTTTT. Translation gives CASSLGLAEPVELFF.

V gene TRBV6-4 combines with J gene TRBJ2-3; D not certain. The CDR3 covers 14 residues. V shed 10 bases and J shed 0 bases, with 14 bases lying between them. Germline loops: CDR1 MRHNA, CDR2 SNTAGT. The CDR3: CATSPDTSTDTQYF. The CDR3 nucleotides read TGTGCCACCAGCCCTGACACGAGCACAGATACGCAGTATTTT.

This clone occurred once. V is TRBV5-1 and J is TRBJ2-7, with TRBD2 identical over 13 bases. With V trimmed by 4 bases and J by 3 bases, 4 bases remained unmatched. This CDR3 spans 15 amino acids. Germline CDR1 SGHRS, CDR2 YFSETQ. The CDR3 coding sequence is TGCGCCAGCAGCCTCGGGACTAGCGGGGACTACGAGCAGTACTTC. It specifies CASSLGTSGDYEQYF.

This chain uses TRBV5-1 with TRBJ1-1; D is uncertain. V shed 6 bases and J shed 2 bases, with 11 bases lying between them. From germline, CDR1 is SGHRS and CDR2 YFSETQ. CDR3 length: 13 residues. This CDR3 reads CASTLDQNTEAFF. In DNA, the CDR3 is TGCGCCAGCACTCTAGACCAAAACACTGAAGCTTTCTTT.

The chain uses TRBV9 and TRBJ2-7, with 7 nucleotides matching TRBD1. In germline, CDR1 is SGDLS, CDR2 YYNGEE. J gave up 3 bases and V 0 bases, and 3 bases lay outside the gene matches. The CDR3 contains 14 residues. The CDR3 protein is CASSVARTGYEQYF. The DNA for the CDR3 is TGTGCCAGCAGCGTAGCTCGGACAGGCTACGAGCAGTACTTC.